This TCR beta chain stems from a study of graft-versus-host responses after intestinal transplantation. The data were produced by immunoSEQ multiplex PCR, yet TCRdb's version contains in-frame clones alone and is incomplete. The sample consists of about 86,000 clones, about 85% of them appearing once. Concerning this clone itself: Antigen specificity is unknown.

Trimming took 5 bases from V and 6 from J, leaving 14 bases between them. The CDR3 spans 12 residues. Germline CDR1 GTSNPN, CDR2 SVGIG (reference sequence). The material sequenced was unstimulated CD4+ T cells sorted from spleen or lymph node cells, taken before transplant. This sequence joins TRBV30 and TRBJ2-7; the D is unclear. This TCR came from a human donor who was the organ donor for an intestinal transplant. This chain's CDR3 is CAWAPDKSEQYF. CDR3 in DNA: TGTGCCTGGGCACCCGACAAATCCGAGCAGTACTTC. Based on the CDR3 plus reference TRBV30 and TRBJ2-7, the full variable domain is SQTIHQWPATLVQPVGSPLSLECTVEGTSNPNLYWYRQAAGRGLQLLFYSVGIGQISSEVPQNLSASRPQDRQFILSSKKLLLSDSGFYLCAWAPDKSEQYFGPGTRLTVT.